A selection of T cell receptor beta chains follows, all from one sample in a study of cytotoxic CD8 clonotypes in ibrutinib-treated CLL. Some clones are missing from TCRdb's copy, which holds only in-frame ones; the method was immunoSEQ multiplex PCR. The sample lists some 40,000 clones; 65% to 70% were seen once. This specimen was PBMCs, taken at disease progression, from a patient treated with ibrutinib. The source of these receptors is a human donor with chronic lymphocytic leukemia. CDR3s include the opening cysteine and the closing phenylalanine or tryptophan. The D gene is left open where the match is weak. Only some rows state a clone size, as once, few, many or a class for expanded clones.

>14|TRBJ1-3|-|TRBV11-3|TRBD1
TGTGCCAGCAGCCCCGGGACAGCTGGAAACACCATATATTTT
CASSPGTAGNTIYF
>15|TRBJ2-5|-|TRBV11-3|-
TGTGCCAGCAGCCCTAGACTGGGGGGACGGGAGACCCAGTACTTC
CASSPRLGGRETQYF
>13|TRBJ1-1|-|TRBV6-1|-
TGTGCCAGTCGGCAAACCGGGGAGAATGAAGCTTTCTTT
CASRQTGENEAFF
>14|TRBJ2-1|-|TRBV7-9|-
TGTGCCAGCAGCTTAGAAGGTTCCGGGGCCGAGCAGTTCTTC
CASSLEGSGAEQFF
>14|TRBJ1-5|-|TRBV19|TRBD1
TGTGCCAGTCAAGGACAGGGCCCAAATCAGCCCCAGCATTTT
CASQGQGPNQPQHF
>13|TRBJ2-1|-|TRBV5-8|-
TGTGCCAGCATGGTCGGACGCGTGAATGAGCAGTTCTTC
CASMVGRVNEQFF
>15|TRBJ2-2|-|TRBV2|-
TGTGCCAGCAGTGAAGCTGCTCAGAACACCGGGGAGCTGTTTTTT
CASSEAAQNTGELFF
>12|TRBJ1-2|-|TRBV6-5|-
TGTGCCACCCTACGGCGAGCCTATGGCTACACCTTC
CATLRRAYGYTF
>15|TRBJ2-5|many|TRBV4-2|TRBD2
TGTGCCAGCAGCCAAGACCAAGCGGGAGCAGAGACCCAGTACTTC
CASSQDQAGAETQYF
>14|TRBJ1-2|few|TRBV11-3|-
TGTGCCAGCAGCTTAGATGTGACAGACTATGGCTACACCTTC
CASSLDVTDYGYTF
>16|TRBJ2-1|-|TRBV11-1|-
TGTGCCAGCAGCTCCAGCCATAGCGTGTCGTACAATGAGCAGTTCTTC
CASSSSHSVSYNEQFF
>12|TRBJ2-7|-|TRBV5-1|-
TGCGCCAGCAGTTTAGCCGGGACCGAGCAGTACTTC
CASSLAGTEQYF
>14|TRBJ2-1|-|TRBV19|-
TGTGCCAGTAGTATGCAGGGGTCCCCCCGGAAACAGTTCTTC
CASSMQGSPRKQFF
>17|TRBJ1-2|-|TRBV15|-
TGTGCCACCAGCAGAGAAGTTTTAACAGCCTCCAACTATGGCTACACCTTC
CATSREVLTASNYGYTF
>13|TRBJ2-1|-|TRBV19|-
TGTGCCAGTAGTATAAGAGGGAACAATGAGCAGTTCTTC
CASSIRGNNEQFF
>13|TRBJ1-5|-|TRBV6-5|-
TGTGCCAGCGCACGGAGGGGTGGGCAGCCCCAGCATTTT
CASARRGGQPQHF
>13|TRBJ2-7|-|TRBV7-9|-
TGTGCCAGCCTTCCAGGGGGGGCCTACGAGCAGTACTTC
CASLPGGAYEQYF
>13|TRBJ2-7|many|TRBV19|-
TGTGCCAGTAGTATGGGCGGGACGCGCGAGCAGTACTTC
CASSMGGTREQYF
>12|TRBJ1-1|-|TRBV13|-
TGTGCCAGCAGTGTAAGGATCCTAGAAGCTTTCTTT
CASSVRILEAFF
>16|TRBJ2-7|few|TRBV19|TRBD1
TGTGCCAGTAGCCCGGCCGGCGGGACAGGATCCTACGAGCAGTACTTC
CASSPAGGTGSYEQYF
>15|TRBJ1-2|-|TRBV6-5|-
TGTGCCAGCAGTTATGGCCAGGGGACTTTTGGTGGCTACACCTTC
CASSYGQGTFGGYTF